This T cell receptor beta chain was observed in a study of T cells in Graves' hyperthyroidism and ophthalmopathy. The CDR3 totals 17 residues. V shed 2 bases and J shed 0 bases, with 17 bases lying between them. Germline V gives CDR1 WSHSY, CDR2 SAAADI. Authors of the study amplified TCR beta CDR3 regions from RNA transcripts. In the first-round RT-PCR of the TCR CDR3, the HTBI primer set was used. TCRdb ran MiXCR on the multiplex PCR reads and lists one entry per CDR3 protein. The sample contains 400,000 to 550,000 distinct CDR3 sequences, approximately 15% of which appear only once. The sequence was obtained from a woman under 30 with Graves' hyperthyroidism. Sequencing was performed on blood. The chain has TRBV10-2 and TRBJ2-7; possible D gene TRBD2, 5 bases. CDR3 amino acids: CASSERVSWETSYEQYF. DNA of the CDR3: TGCGCCAGCAGTGAGAGAGTCTCGTGGGAGACCTCCTACGAGCAGTACTTC.